This entry is about one T cell receptor beta chain. The data were obtained in a study of blood T cell repertoires in COVID-19. About the research overall: Samples of COVID-19 (acute and convalescent) were obtained from the United States, Italy and Spain.

This CDR3 comprises 15 residues. Losses at the gene ends were 4 bases for V and 1 base for J; bases not matched to a gene: 4. CDR1 is SGHRS, CDR2 YFSETQ, per germline. This table comes from immunoSEQ multiplex PCR, and its TCRdb copy is limited to in-frame clones, with some not included. Altogether 250,000 to 300,000 clones are present, 82% being singletons, with the ten largest covering more than 4%. Enrolled through a virtual design, the participants were between roughly 18 and 100 years of age and came from around 25 US areas. Exposed volunteers were people who met a COVID-19 case within 2 weeks before study entry.

The sequenced sample consisted of PBMCs or T cells enriched from blood (not recorded which). V gene TRBV5-1 combines with J gene TRBJ1-1; 10 nucleotides match TRBD1. The TCR originated in a man aged 35 to 55 who had been exposed to COVID-19. CDR3 coding DNA: TGCGCCAGCAGCAGGAGGACAGGGGGGAACACTGAAGCTTTCTTT. Encoded protein: CASSRRTGGNTEAFF.